The entry below describes one T cell receptor beta chain. Its antigen remains unidentified. This CDR3 is built from 13 residues. The V gene lost 4 bases and the J gene lost 5 bases, with 11 bases spanning the gap. CDR1 LGHDT and CDR2 YNNKEL come from the germline V gene (reference sequence). This specimen belongs to a study of T cell responses to AZD1222 COVID-19 vaccine. Findings of the study overall: Donors were largely white British and mainly female; clonal diversity was possibly underestimated. The peak T cell response came first, and repertoires were sampled only after it. Across spike, vaccine-associated CD4 TCRs were found, dominant at 160-218 and 743-854.

The data were produced by immunoSEQ multiplex PCR, yet TCRdb's version contains in-frame clones alone and is incomplete. The table records approximately 130,000 clones, 75% to 90% of them present only once. The rearrangement joins TRBV3-1 (or the pseudogene TRBV3-2) to TRBJ1-1; D not resolved. The clonotype was recovered from an adult in good health. The starting material was peripheral blood, obtained on day 0 of MenACWY control vaccination. In DNA, the CDR3 is TGTGCCAGCAGCCTGGAGGGTATAACTGAAGCTTTCTTT. Amino acid sequence: CASSLEGITEAFF.